The clone carrying this T cell receptor (beta chain) was detected ten times or more. After removal of 4 bases from V and 13 bases from J, the junction contained 7 bases not matched to a gene. Germline V gene data show CDR1 as SGHRS and CDR2 as YFSETQ. The length of the CDR3 is 11 residues. These data belong to a study of Graves' ophthalmopathy and Graves' hyperthyroidism. RNA transcripts were the template, and TCR beta CDR3 regions were amplified from them. First-round RT-PCR employed HTBI primers, with a second-round multiplex PCR after it. TCRdb fed the multiplex PCR reads into MiXCR, producing one record per CDR3 protein. Of 620,000 or so distinct CDR3 sequences listed, over 20% are singletons.

The receptor was isolated from a woman aged 18-35 years with stable Graves' hyperthyroidism. Some clones in this sample may be carry-over from other donors' samples. Sequencing was performed on peripheral blood. The chain couples TRBV5-1 to TRBJ2-7, with 8 bases matching TRBD1. CDR3 sequence: CASSDDRGQYF. As DNA, the CDR3 is TGCGCCAGCAGCGACGACAGGGGTCAATACTTC.